The clone carrying this TCR beta chain was counted a few times. Through a sample-barcoded 5' primer and a J-beta primer mix, a second PCR was run for roughly 6 to 12 cycles. TCRdb re-analysed the 5' RACE reads in MiXCR, keeping a single row per CDR3 protein. Here the sample spans roughly 800,000 distinct CDR3 sequences, 58% being singletons. Germline CDR1 LGHDT, CDR2 YNNKEL (reference sequence). The CDR3 length is 16 residues. Trimming removed 0 bases from V and 3 bases from J; junction bases left unmatched: 7. The data derive from a study of blood T cells in healthy people across ages. This clonotype was obtained from a man between 25 and 39 years old in good health. The specimen was blood. This chain uses TRBV3-1 with TRBJ2-7, with 8 bases identical to TRBD1. CDR3 residues: CASSQEGQGANYEQYF. CDR3 coding DNA: TGTGCCAGCAGCCAAGAAGGCCAGGGGGCTAACTACGAGCAGTACTTC.